The 15 T cell receptor beta chains reported below all come from one sample, sequenced in a study of shared clonotypes between healthy human individuals. Only in-frame clones appear in the TCRdb table, and some are missing; sequencing was by immunoSEQ multiplex PCR. This sample carries over 2 million clones, around 93% of them seen once, and the ten largest clones take 0.3% to 0.45%. Sequenced material: naive CD4+ T cells from PBMCs. Subset: CD45RA+ positively selected. All receptors come from a young man in good health. Some clones in this sample may be carry-over from other donors' samples.

This clone showed up just a few times. The rearrangement uses TRBV19 and TRBJ1-1; D is uncertain. Germline loops: CDR1 LNHDA, CDR2 SQIVND (reference sequence). The CDR3 totals 11 residues. V was pared by 3 bases and J by 5 bases, with 4 bases between. CDR3 DNA sequence: TGTGCCAGTAGTATCCCGACTGAAGCTTTCTTT. It translates to CASSIPTEAFF. The full variable domain, with the rest looked up from reference TRBV19 and TRBJ1-1, is DGGITQSPKYLFRKEGQNVTLSCEQNLNHDAMYWYRQDPGQGLRLIYYSQIVNDFQKGDIAEGYSVSREKKESFPLTVTSAQKNPTAFYLCASSIPTEAFFGQGTRLTVV.

V usage is TRBV5-4 and J usage is TRBJ2-1; D gene unclear. The CDR3 consists of 16 residues. The germline V gene encodes CDR1 SGHNT and CDR2 YYREEE (reference sequence). V shed 0 bases and J shed 1 base, with 11 bases lying between them. The CDR3 region is CASSLGLHHSYNEQFF. Here the CDR3 DNA reads TGTGCCAGCAGCTTGGGGTTACATCATTCCTACAATGAGCAGTTCTTC.

This clone has a single count. The sample contains more than one DNA sequence encoding this CDR3. The chain carries TRBV9 and TRBJ2-7; TRBD1 matches at 7 bases. Germline V CDR1 and CDR2: SGDLS, YYNGEE. CDR3 length equals 15 residues. Trimming took 2 bases from V and 0 from J; bases not matched to a gene: 5. The CDR3 here is CASSVAWDSSYEQYF. In DNA form, the CDR3 reads TGTGCCAGCAGCGTGGCCTGGGACAGCTCCTACGAGCAGTACTTC.

V and J are TRBV11-2 and TRBJ2-7; 11 positions match TRBD1. Germline CDR1 and CDR2: SGHAT and FQNNGV. The CDR3 extends over 16 amino acids. With V trimmed by 1 base and J by 1 base, 3 bases remained unmatched. The DNA of the CDR3 is TGTGCCAGCAGCTTAGCGGGGACAGGGGGTTCCTACGAGCAGTACTTC. This translates into CASSLAGTGGSYEQYF.

This chain links TRBV9 with TRBJ2-5; 8 nucleotides align to TRBD2. J was trimmed by 4 bases and V by 0 bases; bases with no gene match: 2. The CDR3 is 14 residues long. The germline CDR1 and CDR2 sequences are SGDLS and YYNGEE. The CDR3 bases are TGTGCCAGCAGCGTAGGACTAGCGTCAGAGACCCAGTACTTC. Translating it yields CASSVGLASETQYF.

On this clone itself: Other DNA variants within this sample encode the same CDR3. The chain joins TRBV5-1 to TRBJ2-5; 8 bases line up with TRBD2. The CDR3 runs to 15 residues. After removal of 3 bases from V and 1 base from J, the junction contained 5 bases not matched to a gene. Germline-derived CDR1 and CDR2 are SGHRS and YFSETQ. The CDR3 nucleotides read TGCGCCAGCAGCTCAAGCGGGGGTCTCCAAGAGACCCAGTACTTC. This codes for CASSSSGGLQETQYF.

CDR3 coding DNA: TGCGCCAGCAGCTTCGACAGGGATACTGAAGCTTTCTTT. It is translated as CASSFDRDTEAFF. The rearrangement joins TRBV5-1 to TRBJ1-1; TRBD1 matches at 7 bases. CDR3 length: 13 residues. Germline assignment: CDR1 SGHRS and CDR2 YFSETQ. With 2 bases clipped from V and 5 bases from J, the junction kept 3 bases outside the gene matches.

The rearrangement links TRBV7-8 to TRBJ2-2, with 7 bases aligning to TRBD2. Germline V gene lookup returns CDR1 SGHVS and CDR2 FQNEAQ. V was clipped by 7 bases and J by 0 bases; unmatched bases: 5. The CDR3 runs to 15 residues. CDR3 in amino acids: CASIRGDSNTGELFF. DNA of the CDR3: TGTGCCAGCATCCGGGGGGATTCGAACACCGGGGAGCTGTTTTTT.

This clone was observed once. This chain connects TRBV19 to TRBJ2-3, with 12 nucleotides matching TRBD2. This CDR3 spans 15 amino acids. V dropped 6 bases and J dropped 6; count of bases not matched to a gene: 7. Looked up from germline, CDR1 is LNHDA and CDR2 is SQIVND (reference sequence). The CDR3 coding sequence is TGTGCCAGTAGGGTGACTAGCGGGAGTCGGGATACGCAGTATTTT. This encodes CASRVTSGSRDTQYF. The full variable domain, completed using reference TRBV19 and TRBJ2-3, is DGGITQSPKYLFRKEGQNVTLSCEQNLNHDAMYWYRQDPGQGLRLIYYSQIVNDFQKGDIAEGYSVSREKKESFPLTVTSAQKNPTAFYLCASRVTSGSRDTQYFGPGTRLTVL.

The chain is built from TRBV6-5 and TRBJ2-7; perhaps TRBD1 as D (6 bases). V was clipped by 9 bases and J by 2 bases, with 14 bases between them. The CDR3 has 13 amino acids. Germline V gene lookup returns CDR1 MNHEY and CDR2 SVGAGI. This CDR3 is CASSSEGAYEQYF. In DNA form, the CDR3 reads TGTGCCAGTTCATCTGAGGGGGCCTACGAGCAGTACTTC.

The rearrangement uses TRBV6-4 and TRBJ2-7, with D perhaps being TRBD1 or TRBD2 (6 bases each). Deletions cut 6 bases from V and 0 bases from J, with 12 bases between. This CDR3 is built from 14 residues. Germline V gene lookup returns CDR1 MRHNA and CDR2 SNTAGT. The CDR3 spells CASRARDISYEQYF. DNA for the CDR3: TGTGCCAGCAGGGCGCGGGACATCTCCTACGAGCAGTACTTC.

V and J are TRBV27 and TRBJ2-5; 8 bases fit TRBD2. The CDR3 loop spans 15 amino acids. Germline loops: CDR1 MNHEY, CDR2 SMNVEV (reference sequence). V shed 3 bases and J 5 bases; nucleotides not matched to a gene: 8. The CDR3: CASSFLAGPRETQYF. DNA for the CDR3: TGTGCCAGCAGTTTCTTAGCGGGACCCCGGGAGACCCAGTACTTC.

V usage is TRBV5-1 and J usage is TRBJ2-7, with no clear D. This CDR3 comprises 14 residues. CDR1 is SGHRS, CDR2 YFSETQ, per germline. Trimming cost V 0 bases and J 5 bases, with 12 bases left between them. CDR3 loop: CASSLVGPTNEQYF. As DNA, the CDR3 is TGCGCCAGCAGCTTGGTTGGCCCAACCAACGAGCAGTACTTC.

This chain connects TRBV14 to TRBJ2-5; D is possibly TRBD1 or TRBD2 (6 bases each). Trimming removed 3 bases from V and 0 bases from J, with 14 bases in between. The CDR3 runs 16 residues. CDR1 SGHDN and CDR2 FVKESK come from the germline V gene. The CDR3: CASSQYSGAYQETQYF. DNA for the CDR3: TGTGCCAGCAGCCAGTATTCGGGGGCGTACCAAGAGACCCAGTACTTC. The complete variable domain, with remaining parts taken from reference TRBV14 and TRBJ2-5, reads EAGVTQFPSHSVIEKGQTVTLRCDPISGHDNLYWYRRVMGKEIKFLLHFVKESKQDESGMPNNRFLAERTGGTYSTLKVQPAELEDSGVYFCASSQYSGAYQETQYFGPGTRLLVL.

The J gene is TRBJ2-1, the V gene TRBV7-3; TRBD1 agrees at 10 bases. V gave up 4 bases and J gave up 7 bases; unmatched junction bases: 7. Per germline, CDR1 SGHTA and CDR2 FQGTGA. The CDR3 runs 15 residues. In nucleotides, the CDR3 is TGTGCCAGCAGCTCCGGGACAGGGGTCAAAAATGAGCAGTTCTTC. This sequence encodes CASSSGTGVKNEQFF.